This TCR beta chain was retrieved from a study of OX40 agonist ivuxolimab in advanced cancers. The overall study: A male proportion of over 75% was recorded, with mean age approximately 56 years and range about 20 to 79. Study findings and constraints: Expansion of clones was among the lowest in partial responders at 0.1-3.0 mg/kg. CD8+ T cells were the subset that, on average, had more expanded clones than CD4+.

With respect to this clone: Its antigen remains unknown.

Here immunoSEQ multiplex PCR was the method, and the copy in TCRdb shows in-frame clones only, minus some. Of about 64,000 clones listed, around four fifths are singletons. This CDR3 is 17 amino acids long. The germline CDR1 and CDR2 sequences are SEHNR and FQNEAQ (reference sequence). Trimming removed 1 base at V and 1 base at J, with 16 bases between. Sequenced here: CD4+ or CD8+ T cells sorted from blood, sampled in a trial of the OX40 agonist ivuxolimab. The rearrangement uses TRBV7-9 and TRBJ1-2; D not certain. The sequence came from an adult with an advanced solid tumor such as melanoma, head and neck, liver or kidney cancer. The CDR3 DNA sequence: TGTGCCAGCAGCTTAGACTTCGGCCCCGCTAATAACTATGGCTACACCTTC. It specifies CASSLDFGPANNYGYTF.